This is a list of T cell receptor beta chains from one sample in a study of T cell repertoires in cytomegalovirus infection. TCRdb reanalysed the reads using MiXCR and keeps one entry per CDR3 protein. The sample consists of about a million distinct CDR3 sequences, approximately 31% of them appearing once. Their antigens remain unidentified. Specimen: cultured CD8+ T cells from PBMCs, collected from culture after CMV antigen stimulation. These receptors originate from a human donor in good health (CMV status not recorded). Some clones in this sample may be carry-over from other donors' samples. Each CDR3 is given with its conserved first and last residue. The order of the fields is J gene, clone size, V gene, D gene, CDR3 DNA, CDR3 protein. The D gene is left open where the match is weak. Size tells how often a clone was seen (once, few, many) or the class of an expanded clone, and some rows leave it out.

TRBJ1-3,-,TRBV28,TRBD1,TGTGCCAGCAGTGTCCCAGGGGGCTACTCGGAGACCATATATTTT,CASSVPGGYSETIYF
TRBJ2-3,-,TRBV11-2,TRBD1,TGTGCCAGCAGCCAATCGGGGACAGGGCCCCTTTTTGCAGATACGCAGTATTTT,CASSQSGTGPLFADTQYF
TRBJ2-1,many,TRBV7-2,TRBD2,TGTGCCAGCAGCTCGCCCCCCAGGACTAGCGGGGCCGCGGACTACAATGAGCAGTTCTTC,CASSSPPRTSGAADYNEQFF
TRBJ1-2,-,TRBV19,TRBD1,TGTGCCAGTAGTATCGGACAGGGCCAACCTTCTAACTATGGCTACACCTTC,CASSIGQGQPSNYGYTF
TRBJ1-1,-,TRBV19,-,TGTGCCAGTAGTAAAGGGCGGGGGGGCATTCCTGAAGCTTTCTTT,CASSKGRGGIPEAFF
TRBJ2-5,few,TRBV7-9,-,TGTGCCAGCAGCCAGGGACGAAACCAAGAGACCCAGTACTTC,CASSQGRNQETQYF
TRBJ1-2,many,TRBV7-9,TRBD1,TGTGCCAGCAGCTTAAGAACAGGGGATGGCTACACCTTC,CASSLRTGDGYTF
TRBJ2-3,few,TRBV7-2,TRBD2,TGTGCCAGCAGCCCGTTCCTACTAGCGGGGGGAGATACGCAGTATTTT,CASSPFLLAGGDTQYF
TRBJ2-3,many,TRBV7-2,TRBD2,TGTGCCAGCAGCTTAGCGCCGGGAGGGTCAGATACGCAGTATTTT,CASSLAPGGSDTQYF
TRBJ2-7,-,TRBV10-1,-,TGCGCCAGCAGTGGGGACGCCGGAGCGGTCGAGCAGTACTTC,CASSGDAGAVEQYF